The 17 T cell receptor beta chains reported below all come from one sample, sequenced in a study of blood T cell repertoires in COVID-19. Sequencing used immunoSEQ multiplex PCR; TCRdb keeps in-frame clones, though not all of them. The sample contains about 160,000 clones, about nine tenths of which appear only once. Specimen: peripheral blood. Receptors originate from a woman in her sixties with active or convalescent COVID-19.

This clone was detected only a few times. This sequence joins TRBV10-3 and TRBJ2-7; 7 nucleotides align to TRBD1. The germline V gene has CDR1 ENHRY and CDR2 SYGVKD. This CDR3 region has 15 residues. Trimming at V came to 4 bases and at J to 0 bases, leaving 6 bases not matched to a gene. CDR3 bases: TGTGCCATCAGTGGGGACAGCCAGAGCTCCTACGAGCAGTACTTC. Residues: CAISGDSQSSYEQYF.

The chain recombines TRBV5-6 with TRBJ1-2, with D maybe TRBD1 (6 bases). The V gene lost 0 bases and the J gene lost 4 bases, with 7 bases spanning the gap. Germline CDR1 reads SGHDT; CDR2 reads YYEEEE. The CDR3 consists of 13 residues. This CDR3 is CASSLGGGYGYTF. In DNA form, the CDR3 reads TGTGCCAGCAGCTTGGGAGGGGGCTATGGCTACACCTTC.

This chain uses TRBV5-6 with TRBJ1-6; 9 positions agree with TRBD1. The germline V gene has CDR1 SGHDT and CDR2 YYEEEE. The CDR3 is 15 residues long. J was trimmed by 6 bases and V by 4 bases; bases with no gene match: 5. The CDR3 region has the DNA TGTGCCAGCAGCACACCGGGACAGGGTAATTCACCCCTCCACTTT. The encoded protein is CASSTPGQGNSPLHF.

This chain connects TRBV6-6 to TRBJ1-2; no firm D call. This CDR3 region has 13 residues. V lost 2 bases to trimming and J lost 8 bases, with 12 bases between them. The germline gives CDR1 MNHNY, CDR2 SVGAGI (reference sequence). The CDR3 region has the DNA TGTGCCAGCAGTTACGCTCTATCCCACGGCTACACCTTC. This encodes CASSYALSHGYTF.

V and J are TRBV7-2 and TRBJ1-6, with 10 bases fitting TRBD1. CDR3 length equals 15 residues. CDR1 SGHTA and CDR2 FQGNSA come from the germline V gene. Trimming cost V 5 bases and J 8 bases; bases outside gene matches: 6. CDR3 nucleotides: TGTGCCAGCAGCACGGGACAGGGGTTAGATTCACCCCTCCACTTT. Protein product: CASSTGQGLDSPLHF.

V gene TRBV5-4 combines with J gene TRBJ2-1, with D perhaps matching TRBD1 (6 bases). This CDR3 has 14 residues. Trimming shortened V by 5 bases and J by 2 bases, and 11 bases separated the two germline ends. Germline V gene data show CDR1 as SGHNT and CDR2 as YYREEE (reference sequence). The CDR3 DNA is TGTGCCAGCAGAACTCCAGGGGCCTACAATGAGCAGTTCTTC. Its protein is CASRTPGAYNEQFF.

As concerns this clone: Relative to the germline gene, one junction end is altered; a read error may explain this. CDR3 sequence reads: CASSQSTSRFF. CDR3 DNA: TGTGCCAGCAGCCAATCGACTAGTCGGTTTTTT. The gene calls are TRBV16 and TRBJ1-5; D not certain. This CDR3 region has 11 residues. The germline V gene has CDR1 KGHSY and CDR2 FQNENV. Combining the CDR3 with reference TRBV16 and TRBJ1-5 gives the whole variable domain GEEVAQTPKHLVRGEGQKAKLYCAPIKGHSYVFWYQQVLKNEFKFLISFQNENVFDETGMPKERFSAKCLPNSPCSLEIQATKLEDSAVYFCASSQSTSRFFGDGTRLSIL.

The gene calls are TRBV6-6 and TRBJ1-5; TRBD1 is a possible D gene (6 bases). V was shortened by 6 bases and J by 6 bases, with 15 bases between the two germline ends. The CDR3 sequence is 14 residues long. The V gene's germline CDR1 is MNHNY and CDR2 SVGAGI (reference sequence). The CDR3 DNA reads as TGTGCCAGCAGAGAAACAGGGAACGGTCAGCCCCAGCATTTT. It encodes CASRETGNGQPQHF.

The chain combines TRBV4-3 with TRBJ2-7; 9 nucleotides agree with TRBD2. The CDR3 is 16 amino acids. Germline V lookup: CDR1 LGHNA, CDR2 YSLEER. Trimming removed 0 bases from V and 4 bases from J; junction bases left unmatched: 7. The CDR3 protein is CASSQDKASGEYEQYF. In DNA form, the CDR3 reads TGCGCCAGCAGCCAAGACAAAGCTAGCGGGGAGTACGAGCAGTACTTC.

V is TRBV6-5 and J is TRBJ1-3; D remains ambiguous. Germline CDR1 reads MNHEY; CDR2 reads SVGAGI. With 7 bases removed from V and 0 bases from J, the gap between germline ends came to 10 bases. This CDR3 has 14 residues. CDR3 coding DNA: TGTGCCAGCACCCCCTCCGGCTCTGGAAACACCATATATTTT. Its translation: CASTPSGSGNTIYF.

The V call is TRBV6-5, the J call TRBJ2-7; D is perhaps TRBD1 (6 bases). Trimming shortened V by 8 bases and J by 3 bases, and 11 bases separated the two germline ends. Germline CDR1 reads MNHEY; CDR2 reads SVGAGI. The CDR3 has 12 amino acids. The CDR3 here is CASGYRDYEQYF. CDR3 DNA sequence: TGTGCCAGCGGCTACAGGGACTACGAGCAGTACTTC.

The chain is built from TRBV2 and TRBJ1-1, with TRBD1 matching over 9 bases. V lost 7 bases to trimming and J lost 3 bases; unmatched junction nucleotides: 3. In germline, CDR1 is SNHLY, CDR2 FYNNEI. This CDR3 is 13 amino acids long. The CDR3 coding sequence is TGTGCCAGCAACAGGGACAGGGACACTGAAGCTTTCTTT. It yields the protein CASNRDRDTEAFF.

The chain carries TRBV12-5 and TRBJ2-7, with 7 bases identical to TRBD2. The ends lost 4 bases at V and 2 bases at J; junction bases unmatched: 11. Germline V gene lookup returns CDR1 LGHNT and CDR2 FRNRAP. This CDR3 is 16 amino acids long. The CDR3 nucleotides are TGTGCTAGTGGTTCCCGGGGAGGGAGACGAGCCTACGAGCAGTACTTC. It encodes CASGSRGGRRAYEQYF. Complete variable domain (other parts from reference TRBV12-5 and TRBJ2-7): DARVTQTPRHKVTEMGQEVTMRCQPILGHNTVFWYRQTMMQGLELLAYFRNRAPLDDSGMPKDRFSAEMPDATLATLKIQPSEPRDSAVYFCASGSRGGRRAYEQYFGPGTRLTVT.

In its sample, this clone was seen a few times. Other DNA sequences in this sample translate to the same CDR3. J is TRBJ2-7 and V is TRBV18; 7 positions match TRBD1. V trimming: 2 bases; J trimming: 2 bases; junction bases outside the gene matches: 3. Germline V gene data show CDR1 as KGHSH and CDR2 as LQKENI. This CDR3 has 14 residues. In DNA form, the CDR3 reads TGTGCCAGCTCACCAGGTACAGGGGCCTACGAGCAGTACTTC. Amino acids: CASSPGTGAYEQYF.

The rearrangement links TRBV7-3 to TRBJ2-3; maybe TRBD1 (6 bases). Germline CDR1 is SGHTA and CDR2 is FQGTGA. The CDR3 length is 14 residues. V dropped 5 bases and J dropped 4 bases, with 13 bases sitting between them. The CDR3 DNA is TGTGCCAGCAGCACAGGGCTATTCCCAGATACGCAGTATTTT. Translation gives CASSTGLFPDTQYF.

V and J are TRBV10-3 and TRBJ1-5; D call uncertain. The CDR3 spans 14 residues. Trimming stripped 2 bases from V and 4 bases from J, with 9 bases between. Per germline, CDR1 ENHRY and CDR2 SYGVKD. Written as DNA, the CDR3 is TGTGCCATCAGTGAGCTAGACGGAAATCAGCCCCAGCATTTT. The encoded protein is CAISELDGNQPQHF.

The V call is TRBV24-1, the J call TRBJ1-6, with D possibly being TRBD1 (6 bases). The CDR3 has 13 amino acids. V lost 2 bases, J lost 9 bases, and 7 bases lay in between. CDR1 KGHDR and CDR2 SFDVKD come from the germline V gene. The CDR3 DNA reads TGTGCCACCAGTGATTCGACAGGTTCACCCCTCCACTTT. Protein: CATSDSTGSPLHF.